What follows are 17 T cell receptor beta chains derived from one specimen sequenced in a study of OX40 agonist ivuxolimab in advanced cancers. Only in-frame clones appear in the TCRdb table, and some are missing; sequencing was by immunoSEQ multiplex PCR. The table records 65,000 to 70,000 clones, approximately 90% of them present only once. Sequenced material: CD4+ or CD8+ T cells sorted from blood, taken in a trial of the OX40 agonist ivuxolimab. These receptors came from an adult with an advanced solid tumor such as melanoma, head and neck, liver or kidney cancer.

The chain couples TRBV6-1 to TRBJ2-7; 7 bases align to TRBD1. CDR3 size: 13 residues. From germline, CDR1 is MNHNS and CDR2 SASEGT. The ends lost 4 bases at V and 9 bases at J; junction bases unmatched: 9. This chain's CDR3 is CASSAGQELRQYF. In DNA, the CDR3 is TGTGCCAGCAGTGCCGGACAGGAACTGCGGCAGTACTTC.

The chain carries TRBV6-1 and TRBJ2-7, with D hard to call. V was cut by 8 bases and J by 2 bases, with 13 bases left in between. The CDR3 spans 13 residues. CDR1 and CDR2 (germline): MNHNS, SASEGT. CDR3 sequence reads: CASGGTTPYEQYF. In DNA, the CDR3 is TGTGCCAGCGGCGGAACTACCCCCTACGAGCAGTACTTC.

The rearrangement uses TRBV6-6 and TRBJ1-5; the match to TRBD1 covers 9 bases. Germline CDR1 MNHNY, CDR2 SVGAGI (reference sequence). J gave up 5 bases and V 5 bases, and 4 bases lay outside the gene matches. This CDR3 has 14 residues. The CDR3 region has the DNA TGTGCCAGCAGTACACAGGGGGCCTATCAGCCCCAGCATTTT. Protein product: CASSTQGAYQPQHF.

The chain recombines TRBV5-4 with TRBJ2-7, with unresolved D. V lost 4 bases to trimming and J lost 5 bases, with 10 bases between them. The CDR3 spans 12 residues. Germline V gene data show CDR1 as SGHNT and CDR2 as YYREEE (reference sequence). The CDR3 DNA reads as TGTGCCAGCAGCCTGGGATTAAACGAGCAGTACTTC. Amino acids: CASSLGLNEQYF.

This chain uses TRBV28 with TRBJ1-5; 11 nucleotides align to TRBD1. This CDR3 has 19 amino acids. Germline CDR1 and CDR2: MDHEN and SYDVKM. Unmatched junction bases numbered 14, after V lost 1 base and J lost 6 bases. CDR3 DNA: TGTGCCAGCAGTTTATTTTCTCCCCCCGGACAGGGGGCAGGTCAGCCCCAGCATTTT. Protein: CASSLFSPPGQGAGQPQHF.

J is TRBJ2-1 and V is TRBV19; D tentatively fits TRBD1 or TRBD2 (5 bases each). The CDR3 covers 15 residues. Germline CDR1 reads LNHDA; CDR2 reads SQIVND (reference sequence). V was shortened by 7 bases and J by 8 bases, with 21 bases between the two germline ends. The CDR3 region is CASTTSGPGPDEQFF. The CDR3 nucleotides read TGTGCCAGTACTACCTCGGGACCGGGTCCCGATGAGCAGTTCTTC.

The CDR3 DNA is TGCGCCAGCAGCTTGACAGGGCGGAATGAGCAGTTCTTC. Translating gives CASSLTGRNEQFF. The rearrangement uses TRBV5-1 and TRBJ2-1; tentative D call: TRBD1 (6 bases). Germline CDR1 is SGHRS and CDR2 is YFSETQ. The germline V and J ends were trimmed by 1 base and 7 bases, with 9 bases remaining between them. This CDR3 comprises 13 residues.

V gene TRBV19 combines with J gene TRBJ2-7; TRBD2 agrees at 13 bases. Unmatched junction bases numbered 9, after V lost 4 bases and J lost 0 bases. The length of the CDR3 is 18 residues. The germline V gene has CDR1 LNHDA and CDR2 SQIVND (reference sequence). CDR3 sequence reads: CASSTPTGTSGISYEQYF. In DNA form, the CDR3 reads TGTGCCAGTAGTACACCCACCGGGACTAGCGGGATCTCCTACGAGCAGTACTTC.

The V and J genes are TRBV19 and TRBJ2-2; either TRBD1 or TRBD2 may fit D (5 bases each). Germline V CDR1 and CDR2: LNHDA, SQIVND (reference sequence). This CDR3 comprises 12 residues. Trimming shortened V by 6 bases and J by 6 bases, and 8 bases separated the two germline ends. CDR3 in DNA: TGTGCCAGTAGCCGAGGGGCCGGGGAGCTGTTTTTT. It specifies CASSRGAGELFF.

This clone showed up just once. The chain employs TRBV9 and TRBJ2-3; possibly TRBD1 or TRBD2 for D (5 bases each). CDR1 SGDLS and CDR2 YYNGEE come from the germline V gene. The CDR3 runs to 14 residues. Trimming shortened V by 1 base and J by 6 bases, and 12 bases separated the two germline ends. CDR3 nucleotides: TGTGCCAGCAGCGTATTGGGGACCCCTGATACGCAGTATTTT. Residues: CASSVLGTPDTQYF.

This clone was recorded only once. CDR3 nucleotides: TGTGCCAGCAGCTTGGACGACAGGAGGATACAGCCCCAGCATTTT. Its translation: CASSLDDRRIQPQHF. The J gene is TRBJ1-5, the V gene TRBV5-8, with D perhaps matching TRBD1 (6 bases). The V end was cut by 0 bases, the J end by 7 bases, with 14 bases between. The CDR3 length is 15 residues. Per the germline V gene, CDR1 is SGHTS and CDR2 is YDEGEE.

The rearrangement links TRBV28 to TRBJ2-7; 9 nucleotides match TRBD2. CDR1 is MDHEN and CDR2 is SYDVKM in the germline V gene. This CDR3 spans 16 amino acids. Unmatched junction bases numbered 13, after V lost 7 bases and J lost 3 bases. The CDR3 reads CASILAGVDGDYEQYF. As DNA, the CDR3 is TGTGCCAGCATACTAGCGGGTGTCGATGGCGACTACGAGCAGTACTTC.

By frequency in the sample, this clone is medium-sized. J is TRBJ2-7 and V is TRBV11-3, with 9 bases matching TRBD1. Germline trimming cut 5 bases from V and 9 bases from J; bases unmatched to any gene: 17. There are 16 residues in the CDR3. Germline-derived CDR1 and CDR2 are SGHNT and YENEEA. CDR3 sequence (DNA): TGTGCCAGCAGCGTTGGATCCACAGGGGGCGGGAACCGGCAGTACTTC. This sequence encodes CASSVGSTGGGNRQYF. The whole variable domain, filled in from reference TRBV11-3 and TRBJ2-7, reads EAGVVQSPRYKIIEKKQPVAFWCNPISGHNTLYWYLQNLGQGPELLIRYENEEAVDDSQLPKDRFSAERLKGVDSTLKIQPAELGDSAVYLCASSVGSTGGGNRQYFGPGTRLTVT.

The chain uses TRBV20-1 and TRBJ2-5; no firm D call. The CDR3 loop spans 11 amino acids. In germline, CDR1 is DFQATT, CDR2 SNEGSKA (reference sequence). Trimming took off 3 bases at V and 2 bases at J, with 4 bases between the two ends. The CDR3: CSASGQETQYF. The CDR3 region has the DNA TGCAGTGCTAGCGGACAAGAGACCCAGTACTTC.

The chain combines TRBV7-8 with TRBJ2-2, with 10 positions matching TRBD2. The germline V gene has CDR1 SGHVS and CDR2 FQNEAQ. This CDR3 has 18 residues. V was clipped by 5 bases and J by 1 base; unmatched bases: 10. The CDR3 DNA sequence: TGTGCCAGCAGCCCTCTGGGACTAGCGAGAGAGAACACCGGGGAGCTGTTTTTT. Residues: CASSPLGLARENTGELFF.

The chain employs TRBV25-1 and TRBJ1-2, with 8 bases aligning to TRBD1. Germline assignment: CDR1 MGHDK and CDR2 SYGVNS. Trimming took 8 bases from V and 1 from J; bases not matched to a gene: 3. The CDR3 is made up of 13 amino acids. This chain's CDR3 is CASEGQDNYGYTF. CDR3 bases: TGTGCCAGCGAGGGACAGGATAACTATGGCTACACCTTC.

The rearrangement uses TRBV18 and TRBJ2-7; 8 bases fit TRBD2. This CDR3 has 13 amino acids. Germline V gene sequence: CDR1 KGHSH, CDR2 LQKENI. V trimming: 2 bases; J trimming: 7 bases; junction bases outside the gene matches: 4. CDR3 protein: CASSPGTRGEQYF. In nucleotides, the CDR3 is TGTGCCAGCTCACCAGGGACTAGGGGAGAGCAGTACTTC.